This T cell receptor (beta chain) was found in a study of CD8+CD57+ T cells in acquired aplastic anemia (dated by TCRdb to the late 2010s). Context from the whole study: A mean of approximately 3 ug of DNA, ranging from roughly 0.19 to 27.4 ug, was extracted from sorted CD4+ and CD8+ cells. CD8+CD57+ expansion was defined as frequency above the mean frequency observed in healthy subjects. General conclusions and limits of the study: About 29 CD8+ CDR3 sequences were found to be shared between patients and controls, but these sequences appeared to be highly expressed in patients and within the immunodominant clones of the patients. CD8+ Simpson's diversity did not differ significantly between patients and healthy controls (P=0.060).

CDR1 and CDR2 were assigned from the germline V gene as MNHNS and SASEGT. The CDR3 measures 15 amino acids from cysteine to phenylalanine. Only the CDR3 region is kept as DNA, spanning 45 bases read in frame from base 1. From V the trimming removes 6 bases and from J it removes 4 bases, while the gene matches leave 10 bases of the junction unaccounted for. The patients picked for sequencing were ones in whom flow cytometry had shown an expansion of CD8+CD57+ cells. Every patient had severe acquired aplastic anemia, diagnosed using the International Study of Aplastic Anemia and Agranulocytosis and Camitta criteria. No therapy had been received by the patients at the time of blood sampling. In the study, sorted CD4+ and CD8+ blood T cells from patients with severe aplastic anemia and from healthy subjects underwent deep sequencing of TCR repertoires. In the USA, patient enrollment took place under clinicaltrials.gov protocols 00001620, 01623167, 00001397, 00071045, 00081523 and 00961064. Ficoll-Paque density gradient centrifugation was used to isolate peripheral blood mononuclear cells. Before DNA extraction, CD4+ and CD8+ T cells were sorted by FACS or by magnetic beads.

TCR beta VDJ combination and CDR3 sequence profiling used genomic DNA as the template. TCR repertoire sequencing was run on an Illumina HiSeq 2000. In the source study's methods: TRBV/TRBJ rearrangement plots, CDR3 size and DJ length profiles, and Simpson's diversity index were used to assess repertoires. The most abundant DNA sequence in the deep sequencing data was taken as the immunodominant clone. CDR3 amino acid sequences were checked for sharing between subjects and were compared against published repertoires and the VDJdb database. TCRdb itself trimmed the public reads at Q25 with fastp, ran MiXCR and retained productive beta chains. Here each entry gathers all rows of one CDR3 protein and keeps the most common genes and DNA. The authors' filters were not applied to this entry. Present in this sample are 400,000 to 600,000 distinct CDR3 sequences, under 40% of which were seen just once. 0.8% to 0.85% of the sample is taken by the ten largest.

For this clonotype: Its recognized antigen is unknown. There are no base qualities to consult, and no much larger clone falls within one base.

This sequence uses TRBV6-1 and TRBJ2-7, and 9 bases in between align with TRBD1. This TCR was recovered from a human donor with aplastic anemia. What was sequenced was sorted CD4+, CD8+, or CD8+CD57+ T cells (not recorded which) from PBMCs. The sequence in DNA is TGTGCCAGCAGCCGGCCGGGACAGGGTAATTACGAGCAGTACTTC. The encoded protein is CASSRPGQGNYEQYF.